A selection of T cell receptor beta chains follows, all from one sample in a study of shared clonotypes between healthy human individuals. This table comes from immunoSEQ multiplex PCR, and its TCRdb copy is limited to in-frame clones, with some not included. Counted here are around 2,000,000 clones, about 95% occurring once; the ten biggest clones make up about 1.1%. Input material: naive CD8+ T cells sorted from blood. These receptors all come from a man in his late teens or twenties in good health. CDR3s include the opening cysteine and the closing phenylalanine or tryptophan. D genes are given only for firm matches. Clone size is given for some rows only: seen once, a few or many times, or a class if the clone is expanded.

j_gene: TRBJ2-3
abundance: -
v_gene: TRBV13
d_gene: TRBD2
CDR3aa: CASSLGTSGRESDTQYF
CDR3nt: TGTGCCAGCAGCTTAGGGACTAGCGGGAGGGAGTCAGATACGCAGTATTTT

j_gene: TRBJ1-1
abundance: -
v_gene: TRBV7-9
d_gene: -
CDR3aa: CASSSGGARTLSTEAFF
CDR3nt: TGTGCCAGCAGTTCTGGGGGGGCGCGAACATTGAGCACTGAAGCTTTCTTT

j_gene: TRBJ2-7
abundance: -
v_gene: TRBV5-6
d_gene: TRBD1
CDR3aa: CASSWGTGIYEQYF
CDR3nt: TGTGCCAGCAGCTGGGGGACAGGAATCTACGAGCAGTACTTC

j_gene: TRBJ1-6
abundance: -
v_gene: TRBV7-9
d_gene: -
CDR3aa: CASSLAAEPYNSPLHF
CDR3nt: TGTGCCAGCAGCTTAGCCGCAGAGCCCTATAATTCACCCCTCCACTTT

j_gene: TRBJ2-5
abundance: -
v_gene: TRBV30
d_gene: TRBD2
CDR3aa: CAWSISTTSGETQYF
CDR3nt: TGTGCCTGGAGTATTTCTACGACTAGCGGGGAGACCCAGTACTTC

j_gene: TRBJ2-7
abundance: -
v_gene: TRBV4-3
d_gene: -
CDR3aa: CASSQDPGVSSYEQYF
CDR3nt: TGCGCCAGCAGCCAAGATCCAGGCGTAAGCTCCTACGAGCAGTACTTC

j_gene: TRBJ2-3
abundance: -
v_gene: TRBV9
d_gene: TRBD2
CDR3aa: CASSPTLAGEADTQYF
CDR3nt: TGTGCCAGCAGCCCCACTCTAGCGGGGGAGGCAGATACGCAGTATTTT

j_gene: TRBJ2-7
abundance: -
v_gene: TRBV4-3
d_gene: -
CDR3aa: CASSQAPAPYYEQYF
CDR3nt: TGCGCCAGCAGCCAAGCCCCAGCTCCCTACTACGAGCAGTACTTC

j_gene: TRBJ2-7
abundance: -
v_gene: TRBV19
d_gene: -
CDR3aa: CASSDGQWAPSYEQYF
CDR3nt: TGTGCCAGTAGCGACGGACAGTGGGCCCCCTCTTACGAGCAGTACTTC

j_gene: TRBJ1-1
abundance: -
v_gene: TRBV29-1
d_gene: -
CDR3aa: CSAEEGEPEAFF
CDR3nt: TGCAGCGCTGAAGAGGGGGAGCCTGAAGCTTTCTTT

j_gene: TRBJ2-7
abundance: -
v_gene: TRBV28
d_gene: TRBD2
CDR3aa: CASSFSPLAGREQYF
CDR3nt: TGTGCCAGCAGCTTCTCCCCTCTAGCGGGCCGCGAGCAGTACTTC

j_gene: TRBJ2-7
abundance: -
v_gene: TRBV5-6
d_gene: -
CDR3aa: CASSLPGGVEQYF
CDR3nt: TGTGCCAGCAGCCTGCCCGGAGGGGTCGAGCAGTACTTC

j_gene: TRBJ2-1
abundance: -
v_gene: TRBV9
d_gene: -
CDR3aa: CASSPRWGSYNEQFF
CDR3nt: TGTGCCAGCAGCCCCCGATGGGGCTCCTACAATGAGCAGTTCTTC

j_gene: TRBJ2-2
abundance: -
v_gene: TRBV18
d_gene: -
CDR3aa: CASSPDSRLNGELFF
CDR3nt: TGTGCCAGCTCACCAGACAGCCGTCTCAACGGGGAGCTGTTTTTT

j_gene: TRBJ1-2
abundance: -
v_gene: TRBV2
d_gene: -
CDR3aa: CASSELGGNDYGYTF
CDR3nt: TGTGCCAGCAGTGAATTAGGGGGGAACGACTATGGCTACACCTTC

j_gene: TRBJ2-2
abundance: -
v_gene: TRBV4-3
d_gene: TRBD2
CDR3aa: CASSQEYGGDTGELFF
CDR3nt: TGCGCCAGCAGCCAAGAGTACGGGGGGGACACCGGGGAGCTGTTTTTT

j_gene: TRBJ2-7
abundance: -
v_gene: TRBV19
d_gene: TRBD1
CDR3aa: CASSLGQGAYEQYF
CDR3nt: TGTGCCAGTAGCCTTGGACAGGGTGCCTACGAGCAGTACTTC

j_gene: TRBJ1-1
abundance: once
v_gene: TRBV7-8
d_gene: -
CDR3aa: CASSLDPGRDTEAFF
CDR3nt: TGTGCCAGCAGCTTAGACCCCGGTAGGGACACTGAAGCTTTCTTT

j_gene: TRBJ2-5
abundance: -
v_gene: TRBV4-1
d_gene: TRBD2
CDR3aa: CASSQDIALAGGKETQYF
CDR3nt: TGCGCCAGCAGCCAAGATATCGCGTTGGCGGGGGGTAAAGAGACCCAGTACTTC

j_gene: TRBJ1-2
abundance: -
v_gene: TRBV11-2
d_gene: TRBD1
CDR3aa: CASSIQGASGANYGYTF
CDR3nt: TGTGCCAGCAGCATACAGGGGGCCTCAGGCGCTAACTATGGCTACACCTTC

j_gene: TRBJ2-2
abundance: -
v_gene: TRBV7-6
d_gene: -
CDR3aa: CASSLAGPNTGELFF
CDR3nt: TGTGCCAGCAGCTTAGCGGGACCTAACACCGGGGAGCTGTTTTTT

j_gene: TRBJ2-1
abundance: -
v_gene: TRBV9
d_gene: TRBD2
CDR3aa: CASSTPTGGNEQFF
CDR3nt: TGTGCCAGCAGCACCCCGACGGGGGGCAATGAGCAGTTCTTC

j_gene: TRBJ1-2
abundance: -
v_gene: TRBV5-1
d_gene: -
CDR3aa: CASSLDYQDYGYTF
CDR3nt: TGCGCCAGCAGCTTGGATTACCAGGACTATGGCTACACCTTC

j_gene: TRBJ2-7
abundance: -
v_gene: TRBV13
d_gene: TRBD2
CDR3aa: CASSLMMAGGLHEQYF
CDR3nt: TGTGCCAGCAGCTTAATGATGGCGGGAGGGCTCCACGAGCAGTACTTC

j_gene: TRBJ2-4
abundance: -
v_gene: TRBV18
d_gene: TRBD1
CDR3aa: CASSPADREEDIQYF
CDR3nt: TGTGCCAGCTCACCGGCTGACAGGGAAGAAGACATTCAGTACTTC

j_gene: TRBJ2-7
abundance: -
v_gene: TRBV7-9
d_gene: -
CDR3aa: CASSLGFLNSYEQYF
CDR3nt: TGTGCCAGCAGCTTAGGTTTCCTGAATTCCTACGAGCAGTACTTC

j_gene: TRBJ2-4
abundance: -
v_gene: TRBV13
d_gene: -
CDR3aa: CASSLKEVSGPGIQYF
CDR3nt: TGTGCCAGCAGCTTAAAAGAAGTGAGCGGGCCGGGCATTCAGTACTTC

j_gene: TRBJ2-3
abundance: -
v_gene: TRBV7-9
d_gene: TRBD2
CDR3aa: CASSSGTSGGTDTQYF
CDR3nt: TGTGCCAGCAGCTCGGGGACTAGCGGGGGCACAGATACGCAGTATTTT

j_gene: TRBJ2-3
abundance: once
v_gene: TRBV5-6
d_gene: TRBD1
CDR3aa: CASSFGTGGPDTQYF
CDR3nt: TGTGCCAGCAGCTTCGGGACAGGGGGACCAGATACGCAGTATTTT

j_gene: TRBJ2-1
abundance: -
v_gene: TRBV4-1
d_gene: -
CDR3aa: CASSLPVGAYNEQFF
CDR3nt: TGCGCCAGCAGCCTCCCGGTGGGGGCGTACAATGAGCAGTTCTTC

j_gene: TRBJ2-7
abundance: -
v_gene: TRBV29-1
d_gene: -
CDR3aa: CSVEELYEQYF
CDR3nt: TGCAGCGTTGAGGAACTCTACGAGCAGTACTTC

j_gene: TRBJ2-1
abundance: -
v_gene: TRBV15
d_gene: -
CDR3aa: CATSSLASNEQFF
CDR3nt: TGTGCCACCAGCAGTTTGGCCAGCAATGAGCAGTTCTTC

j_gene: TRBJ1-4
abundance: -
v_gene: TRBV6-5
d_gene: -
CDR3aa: CASSYLTGTHEKLFF
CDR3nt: TGTGCCAGCAGTTATTTAACAGGAACCCATGAAAAACTGTTTTTT

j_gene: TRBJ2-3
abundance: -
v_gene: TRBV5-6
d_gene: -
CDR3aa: CASSHMGTITDTQYF
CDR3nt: TGTGCCAGCAGCCATATGGGTACGATCACAGATACGCAGTATTTT

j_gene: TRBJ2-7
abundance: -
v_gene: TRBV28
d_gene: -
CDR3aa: CASTAPAMSSEQYF
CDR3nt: TGTGCCAGCACCGCGCCAGCTATGTCAAGCGAGCAGTACTTC

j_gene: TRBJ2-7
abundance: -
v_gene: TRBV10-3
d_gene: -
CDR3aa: CAISERAGPYEQYF
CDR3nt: TGTGCCATCAGTGAAAGGGCGGGGCCCTACGAGCAGTACTTC

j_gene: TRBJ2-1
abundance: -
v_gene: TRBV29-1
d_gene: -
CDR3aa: CSARGTGVEQFF
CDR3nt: TGCAGCGCACGTGGTACGGGGGTTGAGCAGTTCTTC

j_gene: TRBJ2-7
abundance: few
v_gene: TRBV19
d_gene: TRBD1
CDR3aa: CASSSDRVAYEQYF
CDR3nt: TGTGCCAGTAGCTCAGACAGGGTAGCCTACGAGCAGTACTTC

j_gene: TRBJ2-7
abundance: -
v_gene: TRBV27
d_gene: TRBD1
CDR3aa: CASSGQGSHEQYF
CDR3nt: TGTGCCAGCAGTGGACAGGGATCCCACGAGCAGTACTTC